This TCR beta chain came from a study of blood T cell repertoires in COVID-19. Study in general: Researchers got acute and convalescent COVID-19 samples from the United States, Italy and Spain. T cells, B-cell-depleted T cells, or PBMCs provided the cDNA or gDNA that served as material.

This CDR3 has 13 amino acids. Germline CDR1 reads SEHNR; CDR2 reads FQNEAQ (reference sequence). V was pared by 2 bases and J by 5 bases, with 10 bases between. Study processing details: Nucleated cell counts were estimated from reference gene primer amplification. Using immunoSEQ multiplex PCR, the repertoire was profiled, and TCRdb retains in-frame clones only, with some absent. The DNA was the basis for D and trimming; V, J and clone size are from that table. The sample has around 450,000 clones, around 89% seen once. The sequence was collected from a young woman with acute or convalescent COVID-19. The sequenced sample was peripheral blood. V is TRBV7-9 and J is TRBJ2-7; a weak D match, TRBD1 (5 bases). The CDR3: CASSLTGADEQYF. The CDR3 DNA sequence: TGTGCCAGCAGCTTAACAGGCGCGGACGAGCAGTACTTC.